What follows describes a single T cell receptor beta chain. One end of the junction is discordant with germline, which a read error may explain. This sample stems from a study of blood T cell repertoires in COVID-19. Whole-study context: Italy, Spain and the United States were the sources of the convalescent and acute COVID-19 samples. Sample material is recorded as cDNA or gDNA derived from T cells, B-cell-depleted T cells, or PBMCs.

The data were produced by immunoSEQ multiplex PCR, yet TCRdb's version contains in-frame clones alone and is incomplete. Of 60,000 or so clones in the sample, approximately 85% were seen once. The V gene's germline CDR1 is SGHNT and CDR2 YENEEA. This CDR3 region has 13 residues. Input material: peripheral blood. This sequence originates from a human donor in a cohort sampled during active COVID-19. The chain employs TRBV11-3 and TRBJ1-1, with D possibly being TRBD1 (5 bases). CDR3 in amino acids: CASRFLGDTEAFF. CDR3 bases: TGTGCCAGCCGCTTCTTAGGGGACACTGAAGCTTTCTTT.